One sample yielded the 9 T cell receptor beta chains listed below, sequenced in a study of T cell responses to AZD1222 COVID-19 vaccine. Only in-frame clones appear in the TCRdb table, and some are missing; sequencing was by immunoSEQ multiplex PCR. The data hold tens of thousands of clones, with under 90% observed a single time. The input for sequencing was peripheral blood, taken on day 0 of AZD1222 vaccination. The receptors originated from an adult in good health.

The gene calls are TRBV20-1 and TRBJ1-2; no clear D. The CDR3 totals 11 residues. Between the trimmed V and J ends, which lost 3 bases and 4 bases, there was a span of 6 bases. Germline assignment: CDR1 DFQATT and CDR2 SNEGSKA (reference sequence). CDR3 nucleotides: TGCAGTGCTAGTGCCCCCTATGGCTACACCTTC. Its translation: CSASAPYGYTF.

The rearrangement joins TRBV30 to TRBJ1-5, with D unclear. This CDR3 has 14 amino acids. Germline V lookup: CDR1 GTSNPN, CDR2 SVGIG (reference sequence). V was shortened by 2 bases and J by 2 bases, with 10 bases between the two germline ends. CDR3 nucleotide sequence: TGTGCCTGGAGTAGTCAGGTAGGCAATCAGCCCCAGCATTTT. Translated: CAWSSQVGNQPQHF. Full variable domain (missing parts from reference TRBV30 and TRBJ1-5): SQTIHQWPATLVQPVGSPLSLECTVEGTSNPNLYWYRQAAGRGLQLLFYSVGIGQISSEVPQNLSASRPQDRQFILSSKKLLLSDSGFYLCAWSSQVGNQPQHFGDGTRLSIL.

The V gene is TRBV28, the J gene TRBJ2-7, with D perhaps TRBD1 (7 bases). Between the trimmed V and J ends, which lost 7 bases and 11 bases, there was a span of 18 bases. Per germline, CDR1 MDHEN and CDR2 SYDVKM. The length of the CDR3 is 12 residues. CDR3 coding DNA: TGTGCCAGCACCCCGGGGGACAGCAGGAAGTACTTC. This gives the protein CASTPGDSRKYF.

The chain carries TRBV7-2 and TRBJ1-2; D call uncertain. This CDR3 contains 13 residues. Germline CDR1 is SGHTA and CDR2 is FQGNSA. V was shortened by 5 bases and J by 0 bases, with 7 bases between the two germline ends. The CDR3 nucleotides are TGTGCCAGCAGCCCCCATCCTAACTATGGCTACACCTTC. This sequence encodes CASSPHPNYGYTF. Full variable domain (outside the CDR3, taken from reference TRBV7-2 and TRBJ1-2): GAGVSQSPSNKVTEKGKDVELRCDPISGHTALYWYRQSLGQGLEFLIYFQGNSAPDKSGLPSDRFSAERTGGSVSTLTIQRTQQEDSAVYLCASSPHPNYGYTFGSGTRLTVV.

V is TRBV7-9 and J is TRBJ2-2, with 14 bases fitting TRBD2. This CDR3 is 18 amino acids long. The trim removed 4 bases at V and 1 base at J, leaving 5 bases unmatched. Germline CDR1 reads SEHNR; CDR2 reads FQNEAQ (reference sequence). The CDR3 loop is CASSWRTSGRMNTGELFF. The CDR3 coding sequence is TGTGCCAGCAGCTGGAGGACTAGCGGGAGGATGAACACCGGGGAGCTGTTTTTT.

The CDR3 loop reads CASRGTSGRSETQYF. The CDR3 nucleotides read TGTGCCAGCAGGGGAACTAGCGGGAGAAGCGAGACCCAGTACTTC. The chain is built from TRBV6-6 and TRBJ2-5; 11 bases fit TRBD2. This CDR3 is built from 15 residues. V shed 6 bases and J 5 bases; nucleotides not matched to a gene: 8. CDR1 is MNHNY, CDR2 SVGAGI, per germline (reference sequence).

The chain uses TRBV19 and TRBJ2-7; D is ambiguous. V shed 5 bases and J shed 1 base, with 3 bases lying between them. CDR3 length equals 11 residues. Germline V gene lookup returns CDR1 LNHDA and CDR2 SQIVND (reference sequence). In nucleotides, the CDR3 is TGTGCCAGTAGTTCGTCCTACGAGCAGTACTTC. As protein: CASSSSYEQYF.

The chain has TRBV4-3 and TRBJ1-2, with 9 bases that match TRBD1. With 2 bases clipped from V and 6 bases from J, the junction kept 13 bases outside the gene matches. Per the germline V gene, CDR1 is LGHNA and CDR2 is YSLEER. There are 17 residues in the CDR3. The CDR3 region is CASSQRNLVGQGNGYTF. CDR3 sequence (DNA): TGCGCCAGCAGCCAACGTAATCTTGTCGGACAGGGGAATGGCTACACCTTC.

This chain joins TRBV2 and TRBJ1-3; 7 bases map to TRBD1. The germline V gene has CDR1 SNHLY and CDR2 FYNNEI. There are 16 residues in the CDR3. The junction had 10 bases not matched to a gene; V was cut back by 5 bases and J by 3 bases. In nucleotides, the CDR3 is TGTGCCAGCAGTTCACAGACAGGGATTCGTGGAAACACCATATATTTT. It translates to CASSSQTGIRGNTIYF.